This T cell receptor beta chain is from a study of blood T cell repertoires in COVID-19. Study overall: The study drew acute and convalescent COVID-19 samples from the United States, Italy and Spain.

Trimming pared 3 bases from V and 2 bases from J, leaving 7 bases between. The germline gives CDR1 MNHEY, CDR2 SMNVEV (reference sequence). The CDR3 is 13 residues long. Here immunoSEQ multiplex PCR was the method, and the copy in TCRdb shows in-frame clones only, minus some. The profile shows about 53,000 clones, roughly 89% of them singletons. The rearrangement uses TRBV27 and TRBJ1-2; D gene unclear. The clonotype originates from a man at least 80 years old with acute or convalescent COVID-19. Sequenced: peripheral blood. CDR3 sequence (DNA): TGTGCCAGCAGTTTTGCCAGGAACTATGGCTACACCTTC. Translation: CASSFARNYGYTF.